This T cell receptor beta chain was identified during a study of shared clonotypes between healthy human individuals. In the sorted-subset replicate PCRs, approximately 200 ng DNA, 25,000 to 35,000 T cell genomes, was used. Assay: immunoSEQ multiplex PCR; the TCRdb copy retains only in-frame clones and omits some. The table records under 2.5 million clones, roughly 92% of them present only once. V lost 0 bases and J lost 2, with 5 bases in between. This CDR3 is built from 13 residues. In germline, CDR1 is SGHRS, CDR2 YFSETQ. About this clone itself: Other DNA sequences from this sample encode an identical CDR3 as well.

Sequencing was carried out using naive CD4+ T cells from PBMCs. The subset was: CD45RA+ positively selected. The chain couples TRBV5-1 to TRBJ1-1; D not resolved. This TCR derives from a man aged 18 to 29 in good health. Some clones in this sample may be carry-over from other donors' samples. The CDR3, as DNA: TGCGCCAGCAGCTTGGGGGGAAACACTGAAGCTTTCTTT. Translated, it gives CASSLGGNTEAFF.